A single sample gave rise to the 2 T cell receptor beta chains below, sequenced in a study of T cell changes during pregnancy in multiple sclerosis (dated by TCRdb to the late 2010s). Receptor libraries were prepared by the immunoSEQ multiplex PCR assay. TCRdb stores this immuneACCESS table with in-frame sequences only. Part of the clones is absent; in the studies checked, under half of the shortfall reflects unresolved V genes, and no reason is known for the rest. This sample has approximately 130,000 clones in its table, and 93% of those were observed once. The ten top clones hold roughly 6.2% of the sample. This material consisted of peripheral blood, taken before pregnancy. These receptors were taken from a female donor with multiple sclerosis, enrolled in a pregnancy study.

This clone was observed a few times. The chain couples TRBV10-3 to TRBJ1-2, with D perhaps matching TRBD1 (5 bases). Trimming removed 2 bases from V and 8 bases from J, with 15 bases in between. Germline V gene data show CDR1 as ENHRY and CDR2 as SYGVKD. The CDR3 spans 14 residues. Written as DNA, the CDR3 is TGTGCCATCAGTGAGCAAGGGGAGAGCGGGGGCTACACCTTC. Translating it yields CAISEQGESGGYTF.

CDR3 coding DNA: TGTGCCAGCAGCTTAGTGATGACAGAGTACCAAGAGACCCAGTACTTC. It specifies CASSLVMTEYQETQYF. This chain joins TRBV7-2 and TRBJ2-5; tentative D call: TRBD1 (5 bases). The CDR3 has 16 amino acids. The germline V and J ends were trimmed by 1 base and 0 bases, with 12 bases remaining between them. Germline CDR1 reads SGHTA; CDR2 reads FQGNSA.